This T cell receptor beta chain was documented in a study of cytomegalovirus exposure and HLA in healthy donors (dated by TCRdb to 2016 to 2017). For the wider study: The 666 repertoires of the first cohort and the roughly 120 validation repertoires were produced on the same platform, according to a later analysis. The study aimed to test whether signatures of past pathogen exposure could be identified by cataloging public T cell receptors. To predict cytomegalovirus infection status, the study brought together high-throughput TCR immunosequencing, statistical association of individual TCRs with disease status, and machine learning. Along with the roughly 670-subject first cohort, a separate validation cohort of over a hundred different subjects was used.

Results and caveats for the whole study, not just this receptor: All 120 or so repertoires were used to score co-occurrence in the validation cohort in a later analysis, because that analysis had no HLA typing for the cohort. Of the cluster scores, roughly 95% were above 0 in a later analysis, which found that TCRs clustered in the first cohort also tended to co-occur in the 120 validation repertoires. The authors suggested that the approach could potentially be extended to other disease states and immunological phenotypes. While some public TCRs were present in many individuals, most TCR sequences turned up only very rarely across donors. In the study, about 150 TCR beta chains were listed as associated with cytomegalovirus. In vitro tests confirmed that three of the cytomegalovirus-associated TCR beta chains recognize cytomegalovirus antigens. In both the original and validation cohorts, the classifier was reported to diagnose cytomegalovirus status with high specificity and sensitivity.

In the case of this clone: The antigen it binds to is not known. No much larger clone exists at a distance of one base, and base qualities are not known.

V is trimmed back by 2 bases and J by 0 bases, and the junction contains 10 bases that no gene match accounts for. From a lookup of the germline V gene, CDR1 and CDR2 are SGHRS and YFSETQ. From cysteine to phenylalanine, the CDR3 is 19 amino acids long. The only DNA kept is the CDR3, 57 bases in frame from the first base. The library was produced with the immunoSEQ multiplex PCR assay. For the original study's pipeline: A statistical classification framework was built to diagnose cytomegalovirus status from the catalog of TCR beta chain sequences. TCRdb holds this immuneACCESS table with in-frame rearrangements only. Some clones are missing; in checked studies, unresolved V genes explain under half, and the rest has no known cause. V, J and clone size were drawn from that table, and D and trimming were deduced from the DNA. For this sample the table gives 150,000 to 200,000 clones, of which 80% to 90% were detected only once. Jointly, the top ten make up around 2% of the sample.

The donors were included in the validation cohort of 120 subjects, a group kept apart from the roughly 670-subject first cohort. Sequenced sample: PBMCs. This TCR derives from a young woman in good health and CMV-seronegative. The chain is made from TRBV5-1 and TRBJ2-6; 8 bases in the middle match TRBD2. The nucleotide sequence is TGCGCCAGCAGCTTATTCGGGCTAGCGGGCCTCTCTGGGGCCAACGTCCTGACTTTC. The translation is CASSLFGLAGLSGANVLTF. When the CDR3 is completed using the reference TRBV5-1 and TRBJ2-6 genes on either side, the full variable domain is KAGVTQTPRYLIKTRGQQVTLSCSPISGHRSVSWYQQTPGQGLQFLFEYFSETQRNKGNFPGRFSGRQFSNSRSEMNVSTLELGDSALYLCASSLFGLAGLSGANVLTFGAGSRLTVL.